One and the same sample provided the 10 T cell receptor beta chains below, sequenced in a study of identical twins. TCRdb reprocessed the 5' RACE reads via MiXCR and lists one record per CDR3 protein. Here the sample spans some 710,000 distinct CDR3 sequences, roughly 6.2% being singletons. The sample taken for sequencing was naive T cells sorted from blood. These receptors came from a man younger than 35 in good health.

This clonotype was counted at least ten times. This chain joins TRBV29-1 and TRBJ2-6; D might be TRBD1 or TRBD2, each matching 5 bases. The CDR3 consists of 16 residues. Germline V gene sequence: CDR1 SQVTM, CDR2 ANQGSEA. V dropped 2 bases and J dropped 0 bases, with 11 bases sitting between them. In DNA, the CDR3 is TGCAGCGTTGAAAGGGACGGGCGCTCTGGGGCCAACGTCCTGACTTTC. Encoded protein: CSVERDGRSGANVLTF.

This clonotype has only a few counts. V and J are TRBV7-2 and TRBJ2-1; 10 positions match TRBD2. Germline V gene sequence: CDR1 SGHTA, CDR2 FQGNSA. J gave up 9 bases and V 4 bases, and 12 bases lay outside the gene matches. This CDR3 is built from 16 residues. This CDR3 reads CASSSQAGGVGGEQFF. In nucleotides, the CDR3 is TGTGCCAGCAGCTCCCAAGCGGGAGGGGTGGGTGGTGAGCAGTTCTTC.

In this sample, this clonotype turned up many times. V is TRBV5-1 and J is TRBJ2-7, with D perhaps TRBD2 (6 bases). V was shortened by 4 bases and J by 6 bases, with 23 bases between the two germline ends. This CDR3 spans 16 amino acids. Per the germline V gene, CDR1 is SGHRS and CDR2 is YFSETQ. The CDR3 coding sequence is TGCGCCAGCAGCCCTATATCGGAGGGGATTTTCGCCGAGCAGTACTTC. Its translation is CASSPISEGIFAEQYF.

V and J are TRBV28 and TRBJ2-2; the D is unclear. Germline V gene sequence: CDR1 MDHEN, CDR2 SYDVKM. The CDR3 has 15 amino acids. V dropped 6 bases and J dropped 1 base, with 12 bases sitting between them. As DNA, the CDR3 is TGTGCCAGCAGCCGGAGTCCGCTGAACACCGGGGAGCTGTTTTTT. It is translated as CASSRSPLNTGELFF.

The sample holds many counts of this clonotype. This chain uses TRBV5-1 with TRBJ2-1, with D uncertain. Germline V gives CDR1 SGHRS, CDR2 YFSETQ. V dropped 7 bases and J dropped 6 bases, with 8 bases sitting between them. This CDR3 region has 11 residues. This chain's CDR3 is CASHTGNEQFF. DNA for the CDR3: TGCGCCAGCCACACGGGCAATGAGCAGTTCTTC.

This clonotype was seen ten or more times. This chain links TRBV5-1 with TRBJ2-5; D uncertain. V lost 4 bases to trimming and J lost 5 bases, with 15 bases between them. The CDR3 spans 14 residues. CDR1 is SGHRS and CDR2 is YFSETQ in the germline V gene. Here the CDR3 reads CASSVNPREETQYF. CDR3 in DNA: TGCGCCAGCAGCGTAAATCCCCGAGAGGAGACCCAGTACTTC.

This clonotype was picked up a small number of times. The chain joins TRBV7-8 to TRBJ2-1, with 7 positions matching TRBD1. There are 16 residues in the CDR3. The junction had 7 bases not matched to a gene; V was cut back by 5 bases and J by 0 bases. Germline V gene data show CDR1 as SGHVS and CDR2 as FQNEAQ. This CDR3 is CASSPDRTSSYNEQFF. The DNA of the CDR3 is TGTGCCAGCAGCCCGGACAGGACGAGCTCCTACAATGAGCAGTTCTTC.

This clonotype was picked up many times. The rearrangement links TRBV20-1 to TRBJ2-5; 7 nucleotides match TRBD2. The CDR3 is 14 residues long. V lost 2 bases to trimming and J lost 4 bases; unmatched junction nucleotides: 7. Per germline, CDR1 DFQATT and CDR2 SNEGSKA (reference sequence). CDR3 sequence reads: CSARRSGEGETQYF. CDR3 DNA sequence: TGCAGTGCTAGACGTAGTGGGGAGGGAGAGACCCAGTACTTC.

The CDR3 nucleotides are TGTGCCAGCAGTTACGGGCCTTCTAACTATGGCTACACCTTC. Its protein product is CASSYGPSNYGYTF. The chain couples TRBV6-2 or TRBV6-3 to TRBJ1-2; no firm D call. With 2 bases removed from V and 0 bases from J, the gap between germline ends came to 7 bases. Germline lookup yields CDR1 MNHEY and CDR2 SVGEGT. This CDR3 contains 14 residues.

The chain employs TRBV18 and TRBJ1-4, with D perhaps matching TRBD1 (5 bases). Deletions cut 4 bases from V and 3 bases from J, with 15 bases between. CDR3 size: 16 residues. Germline V gives CDR1 KGHSH, CDR2 LQKENI. This CDR3 is CASSQTPGPPNEKLFF. In DNA, the CDR3 is TGTGCCAGCTCACAAACCCCGGGACCGCCTAATGAAAAACTGTTTTTT. The full variable domain, its missing parts supplied by reference TRBV18 and TRBJ1-4, is NAGVMQNPRHLVRRRGQEARLRCSPMKGHSHVYWYRQLPEEGLKFMVYLQKENIIDESGMPKERFSAEFPKEGPSILRIQQVVRGDSAAYFCASSQTPGPPNEKLFFGSGTQLSVL.